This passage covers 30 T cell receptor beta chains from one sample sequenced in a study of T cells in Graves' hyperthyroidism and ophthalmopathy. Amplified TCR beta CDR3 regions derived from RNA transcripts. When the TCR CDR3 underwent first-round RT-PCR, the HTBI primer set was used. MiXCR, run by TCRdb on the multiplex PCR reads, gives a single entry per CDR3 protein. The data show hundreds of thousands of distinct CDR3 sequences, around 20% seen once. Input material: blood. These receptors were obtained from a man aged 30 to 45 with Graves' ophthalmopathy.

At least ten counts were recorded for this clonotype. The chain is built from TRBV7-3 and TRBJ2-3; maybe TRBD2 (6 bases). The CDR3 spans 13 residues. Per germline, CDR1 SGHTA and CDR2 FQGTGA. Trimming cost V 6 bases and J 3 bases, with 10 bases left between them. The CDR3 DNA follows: TGTGCCAGCAGTTCCGGGACTACAGATACGCAGTATTTT. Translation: CASSSGTTDTQYF.

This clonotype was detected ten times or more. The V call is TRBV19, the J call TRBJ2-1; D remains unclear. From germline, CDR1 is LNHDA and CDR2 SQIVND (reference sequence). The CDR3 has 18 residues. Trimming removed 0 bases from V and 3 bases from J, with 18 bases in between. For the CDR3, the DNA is TGTGCCAGTAGTATAGATCCTTTGACTGCAAACTTCTACAATGAGCAGTTCTTC. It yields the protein CASSIDPLTANFYNEQFF.

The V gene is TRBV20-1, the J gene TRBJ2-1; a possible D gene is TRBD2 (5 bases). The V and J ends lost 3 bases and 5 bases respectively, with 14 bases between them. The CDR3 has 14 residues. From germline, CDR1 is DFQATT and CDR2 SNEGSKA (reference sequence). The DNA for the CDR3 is TGCAGTGCTAGGGCGGACTGGAGAAACAATGAGCAGTTCTTC. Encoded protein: CSARADWRNNEQFF.

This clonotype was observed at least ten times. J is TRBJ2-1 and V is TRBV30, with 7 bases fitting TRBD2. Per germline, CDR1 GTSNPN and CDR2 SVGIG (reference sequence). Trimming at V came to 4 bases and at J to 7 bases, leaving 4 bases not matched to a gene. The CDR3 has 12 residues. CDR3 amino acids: CAWTSGLNEQFF. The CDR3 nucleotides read TGTGCCTGGACTAGCGGTTTGAATGAGCAGTTCTTC.

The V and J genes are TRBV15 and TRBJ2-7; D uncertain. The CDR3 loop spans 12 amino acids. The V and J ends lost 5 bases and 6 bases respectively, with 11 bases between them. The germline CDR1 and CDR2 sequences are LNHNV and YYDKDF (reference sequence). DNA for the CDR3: TGTGCCACCAGCCTCCTAGGCATCGAGCAGTACTTC. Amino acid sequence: CATSLLGIEQYF.

CDR3 region: CASSRGTSGGTDTQYF. In DNA form, the CDR3 reads TGTGCCAGCAGCCGGGGGACTAGCGGGGGGACAGATACGCAGTATTTT. The J gene is TRBJ2-3, the V gene TRBV28, with 15 bases matching TRBD2. The germline V gene encodes CDR1 MDHEN and CDR2 SYDVKM. The CDR3 has 16 residues. V shed 6 bases and J 3 bases; nucleotides not matched to a gene: 4.

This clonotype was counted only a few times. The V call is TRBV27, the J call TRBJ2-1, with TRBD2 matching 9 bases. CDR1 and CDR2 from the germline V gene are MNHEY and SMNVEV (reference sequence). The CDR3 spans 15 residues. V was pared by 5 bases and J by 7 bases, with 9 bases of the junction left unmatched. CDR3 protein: CASSPLAGGQNEQFF. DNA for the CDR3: TGTGCCAGCAGTCCCCTCGCGGGAGGGCAGAATGAGCAGTTCTTC.

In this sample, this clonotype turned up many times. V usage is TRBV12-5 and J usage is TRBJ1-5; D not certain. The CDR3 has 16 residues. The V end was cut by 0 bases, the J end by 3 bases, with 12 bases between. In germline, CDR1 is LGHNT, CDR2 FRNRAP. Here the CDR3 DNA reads TGTGCTAGTGGTTTGGTACAAGGTTTAGACAATCAGCCCCAGCATTTT. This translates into CASGLVQGLDNQPQHF.

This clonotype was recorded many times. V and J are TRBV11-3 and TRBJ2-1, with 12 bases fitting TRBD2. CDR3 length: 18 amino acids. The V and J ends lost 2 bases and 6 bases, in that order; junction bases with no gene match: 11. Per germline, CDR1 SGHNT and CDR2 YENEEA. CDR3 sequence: CASSLNDNPGLAGNEQFF. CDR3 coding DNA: TGTGCCAGCAGCTTAAACGATAACCCGGGACTAGCGGGCAATGAGCAGTTCTTC. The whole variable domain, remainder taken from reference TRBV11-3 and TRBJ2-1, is EAGVVQSPRYKIIEKKQPVAFWCNPISGHNTLYWYLQNLGQGPELLIRYENEEAVDDSQLPKDRFSAERLKGVDSTLKIQPAELGDSAVYLCASSLNDNPGLAGNEQFFGPGTRLTVL.

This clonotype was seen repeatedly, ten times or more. The CDR3, as DNA: TGCGCCAGCAGCCTAGCCGGGACAGAAACCTACGAGCAGTACTTC. It specifies CASSLAGTETYEQYF. V and J are TRBV5-1 and TRBJ2-7; 7 bases are shared with TRBD1. V lost 4 bases to trimming and J lost 2 bases; unmatched junction nucleotides: 9. The CDR3 contains 15 residues. The germline V gene encodes CDR1 SGHRS and CDR2 YFSETQ.

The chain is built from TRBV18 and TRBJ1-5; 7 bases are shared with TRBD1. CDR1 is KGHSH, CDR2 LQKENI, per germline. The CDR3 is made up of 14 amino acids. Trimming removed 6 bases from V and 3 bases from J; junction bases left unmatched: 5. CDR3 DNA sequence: TGTGCCAGCTCCTGGCAGGGGGTCAATCAGCCCCAGCATTTT. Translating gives CASSWQGVNQPQHF.

CDR3 protein: CASSYRLGELFF. In DNA, the CDR3 is TGTGCCAGCAGTTATCGTTTGGGGGAGCTGTTTTTT. The V gene is TRBV6-2 or TRBV6-3, the J gene TRBJ2-2; unclear D gene. The CDR3 is 12 residues long. CDR1 MNHEY and CDR2 SVGEGT come from the germline V gene. V gave up 3 bases and J gave up 8 bases, with 7 bases separating them.

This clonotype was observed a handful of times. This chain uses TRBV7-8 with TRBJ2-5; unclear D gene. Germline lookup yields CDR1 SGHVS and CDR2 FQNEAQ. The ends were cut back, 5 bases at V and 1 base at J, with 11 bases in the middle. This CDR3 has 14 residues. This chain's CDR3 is CASSPLTLQETQYF. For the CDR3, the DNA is TGTGCCAGCAGCCCCCTGACACTCCAAGAGACCCAGTACTTC.

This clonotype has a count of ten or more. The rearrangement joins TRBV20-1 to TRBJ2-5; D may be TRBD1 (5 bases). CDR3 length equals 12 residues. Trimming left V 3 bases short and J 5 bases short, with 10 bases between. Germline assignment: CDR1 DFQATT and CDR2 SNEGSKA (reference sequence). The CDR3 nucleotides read TGCAGTGCTAGCAGGGTTGCGGAGACCCAGTACTTC. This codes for CSASRVAETQYF.

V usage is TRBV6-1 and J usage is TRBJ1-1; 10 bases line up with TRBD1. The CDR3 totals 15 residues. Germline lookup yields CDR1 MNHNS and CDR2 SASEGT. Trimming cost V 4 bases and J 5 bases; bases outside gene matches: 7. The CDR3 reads CASSADRGPFTEAFF. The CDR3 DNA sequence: TGTGCCAGCAGTGCCGACAGGGGGCCCTTTACTGAAGCTTTCTTT.

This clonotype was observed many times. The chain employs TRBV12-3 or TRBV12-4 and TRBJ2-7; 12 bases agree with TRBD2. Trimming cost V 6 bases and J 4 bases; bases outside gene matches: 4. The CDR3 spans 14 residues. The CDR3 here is CASRSTSGGYEQYF. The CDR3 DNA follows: TGTGCCAGCAGGAGCACTAGCGGGGGGTACGAGCAGTACTTC.

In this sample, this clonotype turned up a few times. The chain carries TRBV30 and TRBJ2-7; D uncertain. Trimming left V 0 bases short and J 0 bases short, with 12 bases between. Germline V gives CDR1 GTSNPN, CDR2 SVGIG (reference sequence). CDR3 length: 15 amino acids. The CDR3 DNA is TGTGCCTGGAGTGTCTCCAGGACGAGCTCCTACGAGCAGTACTTC. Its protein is CAWSVSRTSSYEQYF.

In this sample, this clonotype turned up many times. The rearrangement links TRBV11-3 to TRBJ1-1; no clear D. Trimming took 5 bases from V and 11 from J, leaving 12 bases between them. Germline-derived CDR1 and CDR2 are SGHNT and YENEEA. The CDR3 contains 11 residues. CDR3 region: CASSTSLQAFF. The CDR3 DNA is TGTGCCAGCAGCACCAGTCTGCAGGCTTTCTTT.

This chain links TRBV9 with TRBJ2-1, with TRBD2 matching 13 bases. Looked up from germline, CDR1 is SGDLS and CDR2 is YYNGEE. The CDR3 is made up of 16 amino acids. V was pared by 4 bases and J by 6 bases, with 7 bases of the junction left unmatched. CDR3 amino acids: CASSSGTSGTCNEQFF. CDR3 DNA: TGTGCCAGCAGCTCCGGGACTAGCGGGACCTGCAATGAGCAGTTCTTC.

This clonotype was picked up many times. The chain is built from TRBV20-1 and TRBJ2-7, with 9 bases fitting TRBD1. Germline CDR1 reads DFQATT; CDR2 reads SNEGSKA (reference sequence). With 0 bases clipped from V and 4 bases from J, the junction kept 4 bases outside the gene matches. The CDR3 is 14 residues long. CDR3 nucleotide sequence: TGCAGTGCTAGAGATCCGGGACAGGGTTACGAGCAGTACTTC. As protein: CSARDPGQGYEQYF.

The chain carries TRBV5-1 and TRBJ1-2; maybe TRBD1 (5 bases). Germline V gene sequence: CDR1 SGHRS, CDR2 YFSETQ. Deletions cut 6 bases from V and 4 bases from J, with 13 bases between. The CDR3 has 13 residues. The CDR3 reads CASKLAGPYGYTF. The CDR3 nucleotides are TGCGCCAGCAAGTTGGCAGGGCCCTATGGCTACACCTTC.

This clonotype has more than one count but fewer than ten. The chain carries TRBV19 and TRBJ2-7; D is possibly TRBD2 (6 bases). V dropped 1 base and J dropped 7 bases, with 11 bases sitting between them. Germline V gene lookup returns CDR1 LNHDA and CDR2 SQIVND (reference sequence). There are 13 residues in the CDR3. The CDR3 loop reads CASSIGGGAEQYF. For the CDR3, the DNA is TGTGCCAGTAGTATAGGAGGAGGGGCGGAGCAGTACTTC.

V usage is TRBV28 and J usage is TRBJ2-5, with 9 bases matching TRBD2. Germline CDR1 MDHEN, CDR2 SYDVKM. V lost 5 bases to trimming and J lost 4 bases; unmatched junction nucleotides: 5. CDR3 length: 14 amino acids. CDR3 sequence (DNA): TGTGCCAGCAGTAAGGCGGGAGGGTCAGAGACCCAGTACTTC. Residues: CASSKAGGSETQYF.

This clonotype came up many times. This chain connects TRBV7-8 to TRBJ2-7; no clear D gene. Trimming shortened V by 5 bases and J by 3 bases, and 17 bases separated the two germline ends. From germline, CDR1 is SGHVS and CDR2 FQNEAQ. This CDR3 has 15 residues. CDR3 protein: CASSVHTSSGYEQYF. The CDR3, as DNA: TGTGCCAGCAGCGTACACACCTCCTCGGGCTACGAGCAGTACTTC.

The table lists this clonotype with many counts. The CDR3 region has the DNA TGCGCCAGCAGCTTGGATGGTTTTAATCAGCCCCAGCATTTT. Its protein is CASSLDGFNQPQHF. The rearrangement uses TRBV5-1 and TRBJ1-5; D remains ambiguous. Trimming took 0 bases from V and 4 from J, leaving 8 bases between them. From germline, CDR1 is SGHRS and CDR2 YFSETQ. The CDR3 length is 14 residues.

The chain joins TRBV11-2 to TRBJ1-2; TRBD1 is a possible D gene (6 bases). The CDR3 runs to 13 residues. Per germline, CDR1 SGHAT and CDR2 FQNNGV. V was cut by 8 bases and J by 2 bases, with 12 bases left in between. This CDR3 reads CASRGTFNYGYTF. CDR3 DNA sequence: TGTGCCAGCCGCGGGACATTCAACTATGGCTACACCTTC.

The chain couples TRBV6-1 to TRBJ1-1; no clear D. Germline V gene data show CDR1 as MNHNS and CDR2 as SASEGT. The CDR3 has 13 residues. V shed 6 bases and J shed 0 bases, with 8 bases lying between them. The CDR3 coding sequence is TGTGCCAGCAGCCGATTCATGAACACTGAAGCTTTCTTT. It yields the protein CASSRFMNTEAFF.

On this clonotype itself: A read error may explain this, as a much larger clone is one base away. The CDR3 reads CSVVIGRNTEAFF. For the CDR3, the DNA is TGCAGCGTTGTGATAGGTCGGAACACTGAAGCTTTCTTT. This chain links TRBV29-1 with TRBJ1-1; unclear D gene. CDR1 is SQVTM, CDR2 ANQGSEA, per germline. Trimming cost V 4 bases and J 1 base, with 10 bases left between them. The CDR3 covers 13 residues.

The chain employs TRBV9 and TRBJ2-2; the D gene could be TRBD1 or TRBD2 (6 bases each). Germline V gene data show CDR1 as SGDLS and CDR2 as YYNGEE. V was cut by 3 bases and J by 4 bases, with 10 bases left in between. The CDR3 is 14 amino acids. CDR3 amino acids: CASSEGGVTGELFF. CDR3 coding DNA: TGTGCCAGCAGCGAGGGGGGAGTCACCGGGGAGCTGTTTTTT. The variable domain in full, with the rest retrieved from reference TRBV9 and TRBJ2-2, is DSGVTQTPKHLITATGQRVTLRCSPRSGDLSVYWYQQSLDQGLQFLIQYYNGEERAKGNILERFSAQQFPDLHSELNLSSLELGDSALYFCASSEGGVTGELFFGEGSRLTVL.

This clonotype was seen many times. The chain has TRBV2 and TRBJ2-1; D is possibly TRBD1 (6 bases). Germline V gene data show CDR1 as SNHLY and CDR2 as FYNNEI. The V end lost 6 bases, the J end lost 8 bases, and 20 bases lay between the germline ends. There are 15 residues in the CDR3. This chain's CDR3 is CASSSSGQDYDEQFF. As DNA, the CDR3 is TGTGCCAGCAGCTCTTCGGGACAAGACTATGATGAGCAGTTCTTC.